A single sample gave rise to the 21 T cell receptor beta chains below, sequenced in a study of radiation and T cells in renal cell carcinoma. As for treatment: 15 Gy SBRT to primary tumor, nephrectomy 4 weeks later. Method: immunoSEQ multiplex PCR; TCRdb's copy keeps in-frame clones and lacks some. The repertoire includes over 15,000 clones, approximately 60% of them detected once, and approximately 12% sits in the top ten. Here the sequenced sample was tumor tissue, taken from a patient whose treatment included radiotherapy and nephrectomy. All receptors derive from a woman aged 65 to 85 with renal cell carcinoma.

This chain links TRBV9 with TRBJ2-7, with 7 positions matching TRBD2. CDR3 size: 15 residues. Germline trimming cut 4 bases from V and 3 bases from J; bases unmatched to any gene: 10. The germline gives CDR1 SGDLS, CDR2 YYNGEE. CDR3 DNA: TGTGCCAGCAGCTTGGCGGGGAGCGGGGTCTACGAGCAGTACTTC. It is translated as CASSLAGSGVYEQYF.

The gene calls are TRBV2 and TRBJ1-1; D remains ambiguous. Germline loops: CDR1 SNHLY, CDR2 FYNNEI. This CDR3 region has 13 residues. The ends were cut back, 8 bases at V and 1 base at J, with 11 bases in the middle. CDR3 in amino acids: CASQMDRNTEAFF. CDR3 coding DNA: TGTGCCAGCCAGATGGATAGGAACACTGAAGCTTTCTTT.

The chain uses TRBV7-8 and TRBJ1-2; the match to TRBD1 covers 11 bases. The CDR3 has 16 amino acids. The junction had 9 bases not matched to a gene; V was cut back by 2 bases and J by 7 bases. The germline gives CDR1 SGHVS, CDR2 FQNEAQ. The CDR3 loop is CASSLRGGQGARGYTF. The CDR3 DNA sequence: TGTGCCAGCAGCTTAAGGGGTGGACAGGGGGCCCGTGGCTACACCTTC.

The CDR3: CASSSGHRAGELFF. The CDR3 coding sequence is TGTGCCAGCAGTTCGGGACATCGGGCCGGGGAGCTGTTTTTT. The chain employs TRBV6-5 and TRBJ2-2; TRBD1 is a possible D gene (6 bases). The CDR3 runs 14 residues. The V gene's germline CDR1 is MNHEY and CDR2 SVGAGI. Trimming shortened V by 4 bases and J by 6 bases, and 12 bases separated the two germline ends.

This clone was seen only once. V is TRBV7-2 and J is TRBJ1-6; D ambiguous. V lost 2 bases and J 4 bases, leaving 6 bases between the germline ends. The CDR3 has 14 amino acids. Germline V CDR1 and CDR2: SGHTA, FQGNSA. This CDR3 reads CASSLTSYNSPLHF. In DNA, the CDR3 is TGTGCCAGCAGCTTAACATCGTATAATTCACCCCTCCACTTT. Based on the CDR3 plus reference TRBV7-2 and TRBJ1-6, the full variable domain is GAGVSQSPSNKVTEKGKDVELRCDPISGHTALYWYRQSLGQGLEFLIYFQGNSAPDKSGLPSDRFSAERTGGSVSTLTIQRTQQEDSAVYLCASSLTSYNSPLHFGNGTRLTVT.

This clone came up a few times. J is TRBJ1-1 and V is TRBV19; tentative D call: TRBD1 (5 bases). Germline V gene lookup returns CDR1 LNHDA and CDR2 SQIVND (reference sequence). V gave up 6 bases and J gave up 5 bases, with 22 bases separating them. The CDR3 is 16 residues long. The CDR3 nucleotides read TGTGCCAGTAGGAGAGGGGAATATCCAGGGACGACTGAAGCTTTCTTT. Residues: CASRRGEYPGTTEAFF.

The V call is TRBV5-8, the J call TRBJ2-1; 10 nucleotides align to TRBD1. The germline V gene has CDR1 SGHTS and CDR2 YDEGEE. This CDR3 is built from 16 residues. Trimming removed 0 bases from V and 6 bases from J; junction bases left unmatched: 6. The CDR3 reads CASSLGTGGDTNEQFF. The DNA of the CDR3 is TGTGCCAGCAGCTTGGGGACAGGGGGAGATACCAATGAGCAGTTCTTC.

The genes are TRBV5-1 and TRBJ1-6; TRBD1 might be the D (5 bases). Looked up from germline, CDR1 is SGHRS and CDR2 is YFSETQ. The CDR3 has 13 amino acids. V was pared by 5 bases and J by 9 bases, with 12 bases between. CDR3 DNA sequence: TGCGCCAGCAGTTACATGGGGGGTTCACCCCTCCACTTT. This encodes CASSYMGGSPLHF.

The rearrangement links TRBV6-4 to TRBJ2-2; the D call may be TRBD1 or TRBD2 (5 bases each). Trimming left V 5 bases short and J 0 bases short, with 10 bases between. This CDR3 is built from 15 residues. The germline gives CDR1 MRHNA, CDR2 SNTAGT. This CDR3 is CASSRDLANTGELFF. The CDR3 DNA reads as TGTGCCAGCAGTAGGGACCTCGCGAACACCGGGGAGCTGTTTTTT.

The V gene is TRBV7-3, the J gene TRBJ1-5, with D possibly matching TRBD1 (5 bases). The V gene's germline CDR1 is SGHTA and CDR2 FQGTGA. The V gene lost 2 bases and the J gene lost 7 bases, with 18 bases spanning the gap. This CDR3 region has 16 residues. The CDR3 region is CASSLVMSRGEQPQHF. The CDR3 DNA reads TGTGCCAGCAGCTTAGTCATGTCGAGGGGCGAGCAGCCCCAGCATTTT.

V is TRBV7-2 and J is TRBJ2-7, with TRBD1 as a possible D gene (6 bases). This CDR3 region has 13 residues. Trimming removed 4 bases at V and 4 bases at J, with 11 bases between. Germline lookup yields CDR1 SGHTA and CDR2 FQGNSA. The CDR3 bases are TGTGCCAGCAGCTCATTGGACAGTTACGAGCAGTACTTC. Residues: CASSSLDSYEQYF. The full variable domain, in which reference TRBV7-2 and TRBJ2-7 provide the parts outside the CDR3, is GAGVSQSPSNKVTEKGKDVELRCDPISGHTALYWYRQSLGQGLEFLIYFQGNSAPDKSGLPSDRFSAERTGGSVSTLTIQRTQQEDSAVYLCASSSLDSYEQYFGPGTRLTVT.

This clone was recorded a few times. This rearrangement joins TRBV19 to TRBJ1-5; no firm D call. The CDR3 sequence is 13 residues long. Trimming cost V 3 bases and J 8 bases, with 11 bases left between them. CDR1 is LNHDA, CDR2 SQIVND, per germline (reference sequence). CDR3 loop: CASSIVVWEPQHF. The CDR3 bases are TGTGCCAGTAGTATCGTAGTGTGGGAGCCCCAGCATTTT.

The chain carries TRBV28 and TRBJ1-3; D is ambiguous. Germline V gene lookup returns CDR1 MDHEN and CDR2 SYDVKM. The CDR3 is made up of 14 amino acids. V was shortened by 6 bases and J by 6 bases, with 15 bases between the two germline ends. The CDR3 sequence is CASSAPGLENTIYF. For the CDR3, the DNA is TGTGCCAGCAGCGCCCCGGGATTGGAAAACACCATATATTTT.

The chain recombines TRBV7-2 with TRBJ1-6, with a possible D match to TRBD1 (5 bases). The V end was cut by 5 bases, the J end by 6 bases, with 17 bases between. CDR3 length: 16 amino acids. Per germline, CDR1 SGHTA and CDR2 FQGNSA. The CDR3 loop reads CASSRSEGLSNSPLHF. CDR3 bases: TGTGCCAGCAGCCGATCCGAGGGGCTTTCTAATTCACCCCTCCACTTT.

V and J are TRBV4-2 and TRBJ2-1; tentatively, D is TRBD2 (7 bases). The germline gives CDR1 LGHNA, CDR2 YNFKEQ. Trimming removed 4 bases from V and 9 bases from J, with 13 bases in between. The CDR3 is 13 amino acids. The CDR3 DNA sequence: TGTGCCAGCAGCCCATGGGGAGGGGGTGAGCAGTTCTTC. This encodes CASSPWGGGEQFF.

This clone has a single count. V is TRBV6-6 and J is TRBJ2-7, with a weak D call TRBD2 (6 bases). The germline V gene encodes CDR1 MNHNY and CDR2 SVGAGI (reference sequence). This CDR3 region has 16 residues. Trimming stripped 2 bases from V and 3 bases from J, with 17 bases between. In nucleotides, the CDR3 is TGTGCCAGCAGTTACAAGGAGGTAGCGGTGCTCTACGAGCAGTACTTC. Translating gives CASSYKEVAVLYEQYF.

This chain joins TRBV11-1 and TRBJ2-1; 8 bases map to TRBD1. Germline loops: CDR1 SGHAT, CDR2 FQDESV (reference sequence). This CDR3 spans 15 amino acids. Unmatched junction bases numbered 4, after V lost 6 bases and J lost 0 bases. CDR3 in amino acids: CASRTTGVSYNEQFF. CDR3 DNA: TGTGCCAGCAGGACGACAGGGGTCTCCTACAATGAGCAGTTCTTC.

The V call is TRBV19, the J call TRBJ1-1; tentatively, D is TRBD1 (6 bases). Germline CDR1 LNHDA, CDR2 SQIVND (reference sequence). V was pared by 2 bases and J by 5 bases, with 6 bases between. CDR3 length equals 12 residues. The CDR3 is CASSIRGTEAFF. DNA of the CDR3: TGTGCCAGTAGTATAAGGGGGACTGAAGCTTTCTTT. Full variable domain (missing parts from reference TRBV19 and TRBJ1-1): DGGITQSPKYLFRKEGQNVTLSCEQNLNHDAMYWYRQDPGQGLRLIYYSQIVNDFQKGDIAEGYSVSREKKESFPLTVTSAQKNPTAFYLCASSIRGTEAFFGQGTRLTVV.

This chain uses TRBV12-5 with TRBJ1-2; D unresolved. The germline CDR1 and CDR2 sequences are LGHNT and FRNRAP. This CDR3 region has 13 residues. Trimming shortened V by 0 bases and J by 12 bases, and 14 bases separated the two germline ends. The CDR3 DNA is TGTGCTAGTGGTTTGGTATTCAGCGGGGAGGACACCTTC. It encodes CASGLVFSGEDTF.

The chain joins TRBV27 to TRBJ2-1; 11 bases are shared with TRBD2. The germline CDR1 and CDR2 sequences are MNHEY and SMNVEV (reference sequence). CDR3 length: 15 residues. The V and J ends lost 5 bases and 7 bases, in that order; junction bases with no gene match: 7. The CDR3 sequence is CASSLLASGGNEQFF. CDR3 nucleotides: TGTGCCAGCAGTCTCTTGGCTAGCGGGGGGAATGAGCAGTTCTTC.

Here the CDR3 DNA reads TGTGCCAGCAGCTTAATACAAGGGACAGCCTCCTACGAGCAGTACTTC. Amino acids: CASSLIQGTASYEQYF. The J gene is TRBJ2-7, the V gene TRBV7-2; 7 bases match TRBD1. J gave up 0 bases and V 2 bases, and 7 bases lay outside the gene matches. The CDR3 spans 16 residues. Germline V gene sequence: CDR1 SGHTA, CDR2 FQGNSA. Complete variable domain (other parts from reference TRBV7-2 and TRBJ2-7): GAGVSQSPSNKVTEKGKDVELRCDPISGHTALYWYRQSLGQGLEFLIYFQGNSAPDKSGLPSDRFSAERTGGSVSTLTIQRTQQEDSAVYLCASSLIQGTASYEQYFGPGTRLTVT.